This is a list of T cell receptor beta chains from one sample in a study of chemoradiotherapy in HPV16-positive cancers. Clones were read by immunoSEQ multiplex PCR, and TCRdb kept only the in-frame ones, dropping some. The table has around 6,200 clones, less than 85% seen once. Here the sequenced sample was tumor tissue, taken from a patient who underwent chemoradiotherapy. The receptors here all came from a human donor with HPV-associated anogenital cancer. CDR3s include the opening cysteine and the closing phenylalanine or tryptophan. D genes are given only for firm matches. The size field is filled for only some rows; it gives once, few, many or a size class.

d_call	clone_size	v_call	cdr3_aa
NA	NA	TRBV5-1	CASSLRETQYF
TRBD2	once	TRBV28	CASSFGGGFSDTQYF
TRBD1	NA	TRBV7-2	CASSSGQGLYEQYF
TRBD1	NA	TRBV19	CASSPGGEPQPQHF
NA	once	TRBV28	CASSLREARNQPQHF
NA	NA	TRBV19	CASTSRVTEAFF
TRBD2	NA	TRBV7-2	CASSPGLAGNTGELFF
NA	large	TRBV6-5	CASSPGAGELFF
TRBD2	NA	TRBV5-4	CASSAGGARETQYF
TRBD2	NA	TRBV6-5	CASSYGSGGFTGELFF
NA	once	TRBV5-1	CASTEDYSYNEQFF
NA	NA	TRBV28	CASSLQVRVVFYEQYF
TRBD1	NA	TRBV29-1	CSVVTGGYGYTF
NA	NA	TRBV5-1	CASSLSQYEQYF
NA	NA	TRBV11-1	CASSLHGGLTSSYNEQFF
NA	NA	TRBV18	CASSPISVSSGAYGNEQFF
NA	NA	TRBV6-1	CASSFVPGTGELFF
NA	NA	TRBV7-9	CASSLAGGNTEAFF
NA	NA	TRBV2	CASTLWGNTEAFF
TRBD1	NA	TRBV5-6	CASRRPGQGFHTEAFF
NA	NA	TRBV5-1	CASSLEGSGANVLTF
NA	NA	TRBV28	CASRTGLDQPQHF
TRBD1	NA	TRBV19	CATGQGASYGYTF
TRBD1	few	TRBV5-6	CASSVDRLNEQYF
TRBD2	once	TRBV19	CASSIRLAGIETQYF
NA	few	TRBV28	CASTRDSGLYGYTF
NA	NA	TRBV30	CAFTSGNQPQHF
TRBD2	few	TRBV5-1	CASSWGLAGGRNTGELFF
TRBD1	NA	TRBV29-1	CSVEGALTGEETQYF
NA	NA	TRBV6-4	CASSESASSYNEQFF
NA	NA	TRBV11-2	CASSLLGSYEQYF
NA	NA	TRBV7-2	CASSEGVGGNNEQFF
TRBD1	NA	TRBV19	CASTQTPGQGKYGYTF
TRBD2	NA	TRBV4-2	CASSQSSGDYNEQFF
NA	NA	TRBV6-5	CASSYSRWSGNTIYF
NA	NA	TRBV19	CASSIGNQPQHF
NA	NA	TRBV7-9	CASSSIGVTDTQYF
NA	NA	TRBV6-6	CASSYAGQHEQYF
NA	few	TRBV5-1	CASSLGGRTETEAFF
TRBD2	few	TRBV30	CAWSLLPGGGAYYNEQFF
NA	NA	TRBV7-6	CASSLRRVQETQYF
TRBD2	few	TRBV7-8	CASSLASAGGGLVHEQYF
NA	NA	TRBV19	CASSINRLLKSGANVLTF
NA	NA	TRBV19	CASSITKDAGRGYTF
NA	NA	TRBV7-3	CASSFGTTDTQYF